Below, 20 T cell receptor beta chains from the same sample are listed, as sequenced in a study of response to subunit inactivated influenza vaccine. TCRdb redid the calling of the RT-PCR reads with MiXCR, one entry per CDR3 protein. The sample lists roughly 710,000 distinct CDR3 sequences, 14% occurring once. The specimen comprised PBMCs from blood, sampled approximately 15 days before vaccination. Source of these receptors: a man aged 50 to 59 who received an inactivated influenza vaccine.

This clonotype showed up just a few times. This rearrangement joins TRBV7-7 to TRBJ2-3; tentative D call: TRBD2 (6 bases). This CDR3 has 14 residues. Trimming left V 5 bases short and J 0 bases short, with 9 bases between. Germline V gene data show CDR1 as SSHAT and CDR2 as FNYEAQ (reference sequence). The CDR3 reads CASSQSGSTDTQYF. The CDR3 nucleotides read TGTGCCAGCAGCCAAAGCGGGAGCACAGATACGCAGTATTTT.

This clonotype was counted only a few times. The chain recombines TRBV5-6 with TRBJ1-1, with D hard to call. V was trimmed by 0 bases and J by 6 bases, leaving 12 bases between them. This CDR3 spans 14 amino acids. Germline assignment: CDR1 SGHDT and CDR2 YYEEEE. CDR3 DNA: TGTGCCAGCAGCTTGGGGACGGTGGTATCTGAAGCTTTCTTT. The encoded protein is CASSLGTVVSEAFF.

The CDR3 coding sequence is TGCAGCGCCTCTTGGGGGGGCCGGTCCTACAATGAGCAGTTCTTC. It translates to CSASWGGRSYNEQFF. V is TRBV29-1 and J is TRBJ2-1, with a weak D call TRBD2 (7 bases). Germline V CDR1 and CDR2: SQVTM, ANQGSEA. Trimming removed 7 bases at V and 1 base at J, with 17 bases between. The CDR3 has 15 amino acids.

This clonotype was observed a handful of times. The rearrangement joins TRBV12-3 or TRBV12-4 to TRBJ2-1, with TRBD2 identical over 9 bases. CDR3 size: 16 residues. Losses at the gene ends were 1 base for V and 4 bases for J; bases not matched to a gene: 5. The CDR3 is CASSLEGLASYNEQFF. DNA of the CDR3: TGTGCCAGCAGTTTAGAAGGACTAGCGTCGTACAATGAGCAGTTCTTC.

J is TRBJ2-7 and V is TRBV4-3; 10 nucleotides align to TRBD2. Unmatched junction bases numbered 3, after V lost 1 base and J lost 6 bases. Germline V gene data show CDR1 as LGHNA and CDR2 as YSLEER. The CDR3 contains 14 residues. CDR3: CASSQGLAGAEQYF. DNA for the CDR3: TGCGCCAGCAGCCAAGGGCTAGCGGGAGCCGAGCAGTACTTC.

The V and J genes are TRBV5-1 and TRBJ2-1, with 15 bases fitting TRBD2. Looked up from germline, CDR1 is SGHRS and CDR2 is YFSETQ. The CDR3 has 15 amino acids. Unmatched junction bases numbered 3, after V lost 2 bases and J lost 9 bases. The CDR3 nucleotides read TGCGCCAGCAGCTTCGGGACTAGCGGGGGGAGTGAGCAGTTCTTC. Translation gives CASSFGTSGGSEQFF.

This clonotype was seen many times. The CDR3 reads CASSHGGGSSYNEQFF. The CDR3 region has the DNA TGCGCCAGCAGCCACGGGGGGGGCAGCTCCTACAATGAGCAGTTCTTC. V is TRBV4-3 and J is TRBJ2-1, with 8 bases aligning to TRBD2. The germline gives CDR1 LGHNA, CDR2 YSLEER. The CDR3 is made up of 16 amino acids. J was trimmed by 0 bases and V by 3 bases; bases with no gene match: 4.

V gene TRBV20-1 combines with J gene TRBJ1-4; 7 bases align to TRBD1. The CDR3 totals 14 residues. Germline lookup yields CDR1 DFQATT and CDR2 SNEGSKA (reference sequence). Trimming at V came to 3 bases and at J to 4 bases, leaving 5 bases not matched to a gene. The CDR3 DNA reads TGCAGTGCTAGGTGGGGGACAGATAATGAAAAACTGTTTTTT. This encodes CSARWGTDNEKLFF.

This clonotype was found many times. The rearrangement links TRBV3-1 to TRBJ2-5; TRBD2 is a possible D gene (5 bases). The CDR3 loop spans 14 amino acids. Germline lookup yields CDR1 LGHDT and CDR2 YNNKEL (reference sequence). V lost 1 base and J lost 5, with 11 bases in between. CDR3 sequence: CASSQASSRETQYF. For the CDR3, the DNA is TGTGCCAGCAGCCAAGCATCTAGCCGGGAGACCCAGTACTTC.

The CDR3 protein is CASSSGLGTLPYNEQFF. CDR3 bases: TGTGCCAGCAGTTCGGGGCTAGGGACCTTGCCCTACAATGAGCAGTTCTTC. The chain carries TRBV27 and TRBJ2-1; the D call may be TRBD1 or TRBD2 (5 bases each). CDR1 is MNHEY, CDR2 SMNVEV, per germline (reference sequence). The V end lost 4 bases, the J end lost 2 bases, and 18 bases lay between the germline ends. The CDR3 is made up of 17 amino acids.

This clonotype appeared a few times. CDR3 sequence: CASSQDVGRANIQYF. In DNA form, the CDR3 reads TGCGCCAGCAGCCAAGATGTCGGCAGGGCCAACATTCAGTACTTC. This chain joins TRBV4-3 and TRBJ2-4; D might be TRBD1 (5 bases). CDR3 length equals 15 residues. V dropped 0 bases and J dropped 7 bases, with 13 bases sitting between them. Germline values: CDR1 LGHNA, CDR2 YSLEER.

In this sample, this clonotype turned up a few times. This chain connects TRBV6-1 to TRBJ1-1, with 7 positions matching TRBD1. Germline V gene lookup returns CDR1 MNHNS and CDR2 SASEGT. This CDR3 has 14 residues. J lost 1 base, V lost 6 bases, and 5 bases had no gene match. Written as DNA, the CDR3 is TGTGCCAGCAGATCCGGGACAGCGAACACTGAAGCTTTCTTT. This sequence encodes CASRSGTANTEAFF.

With respect to this clonotype: A much larger clone lies a single base off, so this may be a read error. V and J are TRBV14 and TRBJ2-7; D gene uncertain. This CDR3 spans 11 amino acids. The germline gives CDR1 SGHDN, CDR2 FVKESK. V was trimmed by 3 bases and J by 6 bases, leaving 6 bases between them. The CDR3 DNA is TGTGCCAGCAGCCAGGTCTCCGAGCAGTACTTC. Protein: CASSQVSEQYF.

CDR3: CASSQRGGTRQETQYF. The CDR3 bases are TGTGCCAGCAGCCAACGAGGTGGGACTAGACAAGAGACCCAGTACTTC. The V gene is TRBV4-2, the J gene TRBJ2-5; TRBD2 agrees at 8 bases. Trimming removed 2 bases from V and 2 bases from J; junction bases left unmatched: 7. This CDR3 has 16 amino acids. Germline assignment: CDR1 LGHNA and CDR2 YNFKEQ.

The sample holds many counts of this clonotype. CDR3 residues: CASSKGSWYGYTF. The DNA for the CDR3 is TGTGCCAGCAGCAAGGGGTCGTGGTATGGCTACACCTTC. The chain uses TRBV6-2 or TRBV6-3 and TRBJ1-2; D perhaps matches TRBD1 (5 bases). The CDR3 is made up of 13 amino acids. V gave up 6 bases and J gave up 5 bases, with 13 bases separating them. The germline V gene encodes CDR1 MNHEY and CDR2 SVGEGT.

This clonotype was picked up a small number of times. The genes are TRBV15 and TRBJ2-7, with TRBD1 identical over 10 bases. With V trimmed by 3 bases and J by 4 bases, 9 bases remained unmatched. The CDR3 has 16 amino acids. The V gene's germline CDR1 is LNHNV and CDR2 YYDKDF (reference sequence). CDR3 DNA sequence: TGTGCCACCAGCAGGTCCCCTGGACAGGGGGGTTACGAGCAGTACTTC. This encodes CATSRSPGQGGYEQYF.

This clonotype was seen more than once but under ten times. This sequence may be a read error, since a much larger clone differs from it by one base. The chain employs TRBV15 and TRBJ2-7; no clear D gene. The CDR3 loop spans 12 amino acids. Per the germline V gene, CDR1 is LNHNV and CDR2 is YYDKDF (reference sequence). The V gene lost 0 bases and the J gene lost 4 bases, with 4 bases spanning the gap. The CDR3 DNA is TGTGCCACCAGCAGAGATATATACGAGCAGTACTTC. Protein product: CATSRDIYEQYF.

This rearrangement joins TRBV27 to TRBJ1-5, with a weak D call TRBD1 (5 bases). CDR1 MNHEY and CDR2 SMNVEV come from the germline V gene (reference sequence). This CDR3 is built from 15 residues. Trimming left V 5 bases short and J 1 base short, with 12 bases between. CDR3 amino acids: CASSGGLPSNQPQHF. As DNA, the CDR3 is TGTGCCAGCAGTGGGGGACTCCCCAGCAATCAGCCCCAGCATTTT.

The CDR3 nucleotides read TGCGCCAGCAGCTTGGGCGACAGGGCCAAGTACTTC. It yields the protein CASSLGDRAKYF. V is TRBV5-1 and J is TRBJ2-5, with 7 bases aligning to TRBD1. The J segment lost 12 bases and the V segment lost 0 bases, leaving 5 bases of the junction unmatched. CDR1 SGHRS and CDR2 YFSETQ come from the germline V gene. CDR3 length equals 12 residues. Full variable domain (rest looked up from reference TRBV5-1 and TRBJ2-5): KAGVTQTPRYLIKTRGQQVTLSCSPISGHRSVSWYQQTPGQGLQFLFEYFSETQRNKGNFPGRFSGRQFSNSRSEMNVSTLELGDSALYLCASSLGDRAKYFGPGTRLLVL.

V gene TRBV20-1 combines with J gene TRBJ2-4; D is ambiguous. The V gene's germline CDR1 is DFQATT and CDR2 SNEGSKA (reference sequence). This CDR3 has 14 residues. V was shortened by 4 bases and J by 0 bases, with 10 bases between the two germline ends. This CDR3 is CSAITPIAKNIQYF. The CDR3 coding sequence is TGCAGTGCTATTACGCCTATAGCCAAAAACATTCAGTACTTC.